This T cell receptor beta chain was captured in a study of CD8 T cells in ankylosing spondylitis. In germline, CDR1 is KGHDR, CDR2 SFDVKD. The V gene lost 4 bases and the J gene lost 5 bases, with 8 bases spanning the gap. There are 12 residues in the CDR3. Broader study findings: Reportedly, disease-linked clones are significantly enriched in ankylosing spondylitis patients' matched synovial fluid.

TCRdb reprocessed the 5' RACE reads with MiXCR, giving one entry per CDR3 protein. This table has roughly 220,000 distinct CDR3 sequences, about 11% appearing once. As concerns this clonotype: The antigen is not known.

The chain links TRBV24-1 to TRBJ2-7; D is uncertain. Sequenced input: blood, either unsorted or a sorted T cell fraction (not recorded which). The receptor was isolated from a male donor with ankylosing spondylitis or in good health (not recorded which). The CDR3 sequence is CATSEGRDEQYF. The CDR3 DNA reads as TGTGCCACCAGTGAGGGCAGAGACGAGCAGTACTTC.